This paragraph covers one TCR beta chain sequence. Its antigen is unidentified. This record belongs to a study of PD-1 blockade in classical Hodgkin lymphoma. Study-wide results and caveats: With respect to the repertoire differences, their causes, possibly disease activity or prior therapy, remain undefined.

Indicated time point: newly diagnosed, previously untreated cHL patient sample. TCRdb's copy holds only in-frame clones and misses some; the assay was immunoSEQ multiplex PCR. The repertoire holds tens of thousands of clones, with approximately 90% as singletons. Germline V gene lookup returns CDR1 SNHLY and CDR2 FYNNEI. This CDR3 is 13 amino acids long. The ends were cut back, 2 bases at V and 3 bases at J, with 6 bases in the middle. J is TRBJ2-3 and V is TRBV2; a possible D gene is TRBD2 (5 bases). Source material: peripheral blood mononuclear cells (PBMCs). The origin of this receptor is a human donor with classical Hodgkin lymphoma. The CDR3 sequence: CASSEWRTDTQYF. The CDR3 DNA is TGTGCCAGCAGTGAATGGAGGACAGATACGCAGTATTTT.